The T cell receptor (beta chain) described here comes from a study of OX40 agonist ivuxolimab in advanced cancers. Points on this clone: Its target is not known.

The CDR3 runs to 14 residues. V dropped 5 bases and J dropped 4; count of bases not matched to a gene: 5. The germline V gene encodes CDR1 SGHAT and CDR2 FQNNGV. General observations from the study: Clonal expansion from baseline to week 6 occurred in both CD4+ and CD8+ T cells. The expanded peripheral T cells' antigen specificity was not determined. Certain nonresponders likewise exhibited a low normalized T-cell clonal expansion.

Only in-frame clones appear in the TCRdb table, and some are missing; sequencing was by immunoSEQ multiplex PCR. The repertoire holds some 45,000 clones, approximately 90% seen once, with under 20% in the top ten. The chain combines TRBV11-2 with TRBJ2-1, with 7 nucleotides matching TRBD1. This sample comprised CD4+ or CD8+ T cells sorted from blood, obtained in a trial of the OX40 agonist ivuxolimab. The receptor was derived from an adult with an advanced solid tumor such as melanoma, head and neck, liver or kidney cancer. The CDR3 bases are TGTGCCAGCAGCCCAGAGGGACAGTACAATGAGCAGTTCTTC. Amino acids: CASSPEGQYNEQFF.